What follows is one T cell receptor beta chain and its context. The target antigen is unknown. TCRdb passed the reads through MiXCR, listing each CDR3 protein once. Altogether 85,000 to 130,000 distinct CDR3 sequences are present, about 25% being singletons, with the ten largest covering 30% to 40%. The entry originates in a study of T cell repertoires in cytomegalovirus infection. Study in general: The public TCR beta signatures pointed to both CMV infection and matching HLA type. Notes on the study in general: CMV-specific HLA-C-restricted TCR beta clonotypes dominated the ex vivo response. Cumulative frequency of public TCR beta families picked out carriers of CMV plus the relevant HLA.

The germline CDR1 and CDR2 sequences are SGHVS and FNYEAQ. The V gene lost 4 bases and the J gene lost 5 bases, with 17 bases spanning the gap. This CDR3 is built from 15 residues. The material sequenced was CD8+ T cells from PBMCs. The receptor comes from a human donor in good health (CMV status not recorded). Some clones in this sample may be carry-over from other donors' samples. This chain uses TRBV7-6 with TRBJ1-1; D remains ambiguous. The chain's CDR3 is CASSSRDPAITEAFF. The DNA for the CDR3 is TGTGCCAGCAGCTCCCGAGACCCGGCAATAACTGAAGCTTTCTTT.